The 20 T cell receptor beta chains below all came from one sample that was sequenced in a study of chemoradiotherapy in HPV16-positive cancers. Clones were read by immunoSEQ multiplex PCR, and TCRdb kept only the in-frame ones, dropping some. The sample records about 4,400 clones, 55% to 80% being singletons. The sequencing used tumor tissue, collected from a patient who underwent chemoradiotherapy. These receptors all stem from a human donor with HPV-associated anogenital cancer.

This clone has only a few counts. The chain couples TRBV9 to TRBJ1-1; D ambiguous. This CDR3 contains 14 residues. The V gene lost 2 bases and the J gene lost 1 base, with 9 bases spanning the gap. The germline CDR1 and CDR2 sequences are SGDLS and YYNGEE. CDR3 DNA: TGTGCCAGCAGCGTGGAAATAGGGAACACTGAAGCTTTCTTT. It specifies CASSVEIGNTEAFF.

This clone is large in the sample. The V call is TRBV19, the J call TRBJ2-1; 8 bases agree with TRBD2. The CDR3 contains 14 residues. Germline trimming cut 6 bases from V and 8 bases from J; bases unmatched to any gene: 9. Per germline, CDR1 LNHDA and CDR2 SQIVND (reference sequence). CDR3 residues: CASRMASGFHEQFF. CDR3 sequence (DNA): TGTGCCAGTAGGATGGCTAGCGGGTTCCATGAGCAGTTCTTC.

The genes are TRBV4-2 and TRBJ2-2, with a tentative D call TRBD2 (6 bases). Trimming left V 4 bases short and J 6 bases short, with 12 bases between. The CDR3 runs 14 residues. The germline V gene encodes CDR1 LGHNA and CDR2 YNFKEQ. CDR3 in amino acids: CASSPQGEAGELFF. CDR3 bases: TGTGCCAGCAGCCCCCAAGGGGAGGCCGGGGAGCTGTTTTTT.

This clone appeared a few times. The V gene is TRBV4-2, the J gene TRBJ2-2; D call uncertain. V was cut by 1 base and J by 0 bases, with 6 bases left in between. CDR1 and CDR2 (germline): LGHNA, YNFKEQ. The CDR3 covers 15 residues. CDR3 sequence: CASSQGVANTGELFF. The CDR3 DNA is TGTGCCAGCAGCCAAGGGGTAGCGAACACCGGGGAGCTGTTTTTT.

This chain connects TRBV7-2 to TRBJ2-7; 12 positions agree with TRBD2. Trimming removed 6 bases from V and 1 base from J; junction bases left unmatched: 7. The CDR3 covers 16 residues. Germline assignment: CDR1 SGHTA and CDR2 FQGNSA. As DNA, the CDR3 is TGTGCCAGCAGAAGGACTAGCGGGACTGGGTCCTACGAGCAGTACTTC. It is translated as CASRRTSGTGSYEQYF.

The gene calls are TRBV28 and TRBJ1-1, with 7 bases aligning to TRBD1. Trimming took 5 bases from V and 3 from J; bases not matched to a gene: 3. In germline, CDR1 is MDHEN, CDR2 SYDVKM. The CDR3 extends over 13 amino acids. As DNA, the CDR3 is TGTGCCAGCAGTCCAGGGACAGACACTGAAGCTTTCTTT. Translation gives CASSPGTDTEAFF.

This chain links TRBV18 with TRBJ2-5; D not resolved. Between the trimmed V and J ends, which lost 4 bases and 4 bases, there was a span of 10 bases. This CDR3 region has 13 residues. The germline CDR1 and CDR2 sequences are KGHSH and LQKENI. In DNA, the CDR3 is TGTGCCAGCTCACTAGCAGCCTCAGAGACCCAGTACTTC. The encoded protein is CASSLAASETQYF.

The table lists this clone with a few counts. The chain's CDR3 is CASSLTSGDYEQYF. In DNA, the CDR3 is TGTGCCAGCTCACTGACTAGCGGAGACTACGAGCAGTACTTC. The rearrangement uses TRBV18 and TRBJ2-7; TRBD2 aligns across 9 bases. J lost 3 bases, V lost 4 bases, and 4 bases had no gene match. The germline CDR1 and CDR2 sequences are KGHSH and LQKENI. This CDR3 contains 14 residues. Together with reference TRBV18 and TRBJ2-7, the CDR3 gives the full variable domain: NAGVMQNPRHLVRRRGQEARLRCSPMKGHSHVYWYRQLPEEGLKFMVYLQKENIIDESGMPKERFSAEFPKEGPSILRIQQVVRGDSAAYFCASSLTSGDYEQYFGPGTRLTVT.

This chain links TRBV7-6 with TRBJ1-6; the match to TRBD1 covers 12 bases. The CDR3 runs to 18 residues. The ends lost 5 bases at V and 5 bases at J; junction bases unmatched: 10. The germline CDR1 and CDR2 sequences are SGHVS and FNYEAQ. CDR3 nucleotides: TGTGCCAGCAGCACTCCGCGGGGACAGGGGGCTAATAATTCACCCCTCCACTTT. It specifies CASSTPRGQGANNSPLHF.

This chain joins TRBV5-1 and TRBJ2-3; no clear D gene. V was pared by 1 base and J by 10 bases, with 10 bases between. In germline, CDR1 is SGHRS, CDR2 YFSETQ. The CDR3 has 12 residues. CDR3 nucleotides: TGCGCCAGCAGCTTGCCCCTCGGTGCGCAGTATTTT. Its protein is CASSLPLGAQYF.

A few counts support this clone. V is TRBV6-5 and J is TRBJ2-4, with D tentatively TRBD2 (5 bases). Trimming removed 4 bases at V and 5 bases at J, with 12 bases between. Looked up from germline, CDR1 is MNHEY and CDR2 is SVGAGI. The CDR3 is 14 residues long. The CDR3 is CASSSWTGENIQYF. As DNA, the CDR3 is TGTGCCAGCAGTTCGTGGACCGGGGAAAACATTCAGTACTTC.

CDR3 DNA sequence: TGTGCCAGCAGCTTCGGACTAGCGGGGCCCCTAGGGAATGAGCAGTTCTTC. This encodes CASSFGLAGPLGNEQFF. The gene calls are TRBV9 and TRBJ2-1; 12 nucleotides agree with TRBD2. Germline values: CDR1 SGDLS, CDR2 YYNGEE. The CDR3 is made up of 17 amino acids. The trim removed 4 bases at V and 7 bases at J, leaving 12 bases unmatched.

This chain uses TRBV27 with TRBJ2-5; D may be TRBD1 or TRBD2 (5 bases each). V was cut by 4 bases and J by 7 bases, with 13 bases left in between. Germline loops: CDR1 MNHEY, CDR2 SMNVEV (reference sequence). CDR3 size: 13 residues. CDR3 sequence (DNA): TGTGCCAGCAGTTGGCAGGGTCGGGGGACCCAGTACTTC. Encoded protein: CASSWQGRGTQYF.

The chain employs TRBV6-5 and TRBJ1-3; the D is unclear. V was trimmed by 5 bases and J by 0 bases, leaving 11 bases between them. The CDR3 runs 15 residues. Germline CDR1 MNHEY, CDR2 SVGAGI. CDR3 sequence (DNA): TGTGCCAGCAGTACCGGACTGAACTCTGGAAACACCATATATTTT. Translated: CASSTGLNSGNTIYF.

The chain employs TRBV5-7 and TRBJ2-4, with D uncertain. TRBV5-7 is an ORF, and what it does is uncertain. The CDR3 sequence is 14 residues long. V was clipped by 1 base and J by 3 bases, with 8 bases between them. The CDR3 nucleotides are TGTGCCAGCAGCTTGCGGGTGGTCAAAAACATTCAGTACTTC. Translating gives CASSLRVVKNIQYF.

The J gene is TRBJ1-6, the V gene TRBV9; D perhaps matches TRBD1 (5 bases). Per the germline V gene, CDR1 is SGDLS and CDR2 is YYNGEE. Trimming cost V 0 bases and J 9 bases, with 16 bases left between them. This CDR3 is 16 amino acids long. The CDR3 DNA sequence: TGTGCCAGCAGCGTAGACGATAGCAGGGTTGGTTCACCCCTCCACTTT. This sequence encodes CASSVDDSRVGSPLHF.

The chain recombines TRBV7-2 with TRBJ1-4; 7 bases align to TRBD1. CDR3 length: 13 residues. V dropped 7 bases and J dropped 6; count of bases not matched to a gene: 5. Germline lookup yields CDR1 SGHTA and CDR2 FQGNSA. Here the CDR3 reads CASNRGGDEKLFF. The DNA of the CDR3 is TGTGCCAGCAATAGAGGGGGCGATGAAAAACTGTTTTTT. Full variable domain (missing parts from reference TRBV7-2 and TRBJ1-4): GAGVSQSPSNKVTEKGKDVELRCDPISGHTALYWYRQSLGQGLEFLIYFQGNSAPDKSGLPSDRFSAERTGGSVSTLTIQRTQQEDSAVYLCASNRGGDEKLFFGSGTQLSVL.

The CDR3 loop is CASSTRGGETQYF. The CDR3 coding sequence is TGTGCCAGCAGCACCAGGGGAGGAGAGACCCAGTACTTC. This sequence joins TRBV6-6 and TRBJ2-5, with D possibly called TRBD1 or TRBD2 (6 bases each). The CDR3 runs 13 residues. The germline V gene encodes CDR1 MNHNY and CDR2 SVGAGI (reference sequence). V was shortened by 6 bases and J by 4 bases, with 12 bases between the two germline ends.

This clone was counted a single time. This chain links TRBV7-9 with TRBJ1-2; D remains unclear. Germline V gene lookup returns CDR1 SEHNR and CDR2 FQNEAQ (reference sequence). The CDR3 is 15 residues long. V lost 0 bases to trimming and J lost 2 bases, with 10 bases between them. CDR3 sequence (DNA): TGTGCCAGCAGCTTAGCCCGGACTTTAAACTATGGCTACACCTTC. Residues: CASSLARTLNYGYTF.

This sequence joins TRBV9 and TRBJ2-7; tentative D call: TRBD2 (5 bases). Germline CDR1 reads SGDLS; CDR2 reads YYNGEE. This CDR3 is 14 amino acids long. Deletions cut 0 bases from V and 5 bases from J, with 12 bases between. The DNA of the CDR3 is TGTGCCAGCAGCGTAGGTTTAGCGCGGGACGAGCAGTACTTC. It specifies CASSVGLARDEQYF.